This T cell receptor beta chain was found in a study of human T cells and chemical hapten exposure. Study as a whole: While the approximately 24-week study was under way, patients received diphenylcyclopropenone on the scalp every week.

CDR1 and CDR2 from the germline V gene are MNHNY and SVGAGI (reference sequence). This CDR3 has 13 amino acids. V lost 7 bases and J 3 bases, leaving 12 bases between the germline ends. TCRdb reprocessed the RACE reads with MiXCR, giving one entry per CDR3 protein. Found here are tens of thousands of distinct CDR3 sequences, roughly 10% of them singletons; the top ten hold roughly 15%. Time point reported: patch test 3, about 24 weeks after DPC sensitization. As to treatment: therapeutic diphenylcyclopropenone sensitization with weekly scalp DPC. The clonotype comes from a middle-aged woman with alopecia areata. Some clones in this sample may be carry-over from other donors' samples. The specimen was whole blood, collected in connection with sensitization to the hapten diphenylcyclopropenone (DPC). J is TRBJ2-5 and V is TRBV6-6; D gene uncertain. The CDR3 region is CASTSVNEETQYF. The CDR3 nucleotides are TGTGCCAGCACCTCGGTGAACGAAGAGACCCAGTACTTC.